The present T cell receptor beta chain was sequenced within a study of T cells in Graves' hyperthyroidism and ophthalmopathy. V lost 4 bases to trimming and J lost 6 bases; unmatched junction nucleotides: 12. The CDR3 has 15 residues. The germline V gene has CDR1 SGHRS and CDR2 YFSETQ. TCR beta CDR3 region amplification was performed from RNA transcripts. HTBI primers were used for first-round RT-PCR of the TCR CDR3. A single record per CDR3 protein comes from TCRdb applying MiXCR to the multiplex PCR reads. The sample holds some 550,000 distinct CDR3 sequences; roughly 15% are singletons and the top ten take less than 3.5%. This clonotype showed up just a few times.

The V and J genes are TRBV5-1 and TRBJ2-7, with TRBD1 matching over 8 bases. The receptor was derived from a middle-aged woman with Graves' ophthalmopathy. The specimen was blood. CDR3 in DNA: TGCGCCAGCAGCACCAGCCACGGACAGGGAGGCGAGCAGTACTTC. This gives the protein CASSTSHGQGGEQYF.